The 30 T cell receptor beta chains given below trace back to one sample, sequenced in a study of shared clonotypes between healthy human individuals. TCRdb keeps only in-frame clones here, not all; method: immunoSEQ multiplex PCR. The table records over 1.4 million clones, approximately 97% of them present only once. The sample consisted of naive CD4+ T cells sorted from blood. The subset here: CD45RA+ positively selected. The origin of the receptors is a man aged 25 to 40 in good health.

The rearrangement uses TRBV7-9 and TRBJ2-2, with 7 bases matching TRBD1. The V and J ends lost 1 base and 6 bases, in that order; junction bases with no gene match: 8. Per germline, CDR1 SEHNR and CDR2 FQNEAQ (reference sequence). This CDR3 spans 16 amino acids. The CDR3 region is CASSLGLRDSSGELFF. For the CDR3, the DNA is TGTGCCAGCAGCTTAGGCCTTAGGGACAGTTCCGGGGAGCTGTTTTTT.

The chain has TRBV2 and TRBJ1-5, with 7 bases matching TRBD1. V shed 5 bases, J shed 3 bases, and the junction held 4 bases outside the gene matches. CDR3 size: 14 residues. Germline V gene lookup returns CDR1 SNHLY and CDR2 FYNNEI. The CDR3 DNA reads TGTGCCAGCAGTCTGACAGGGATCAATCAGCCCCAGCATTTT. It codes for CASSLTGINQPQHF.

CDR3 in amino acids: CASSVAPGDNYEQYF. The DNA of the CDR3 is TGTGCCAGCAGCGTAGCTCCGGGGGATAACTACGAGCAGTACTTC. This chain joins TRBV9 and TRBJ2-7, with a tentative D call TRBD2 (6 bases). CDR1 SGDLS and CDR2 YYNGEE come from the germline V gene. The CDR3 loop spans 15 amino acids. Trimming cost V 0 bases and J 3 bases, with 13 bases left between them.

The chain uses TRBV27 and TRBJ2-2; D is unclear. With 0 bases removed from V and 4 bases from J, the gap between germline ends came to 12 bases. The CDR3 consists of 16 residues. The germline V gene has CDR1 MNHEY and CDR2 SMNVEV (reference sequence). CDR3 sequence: CASSLSGASGTGELFF. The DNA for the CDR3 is TGTGCCAGCAGTTTATCAGGAGCGAGTGGCACCGGGGAGCTGTTTTTT.

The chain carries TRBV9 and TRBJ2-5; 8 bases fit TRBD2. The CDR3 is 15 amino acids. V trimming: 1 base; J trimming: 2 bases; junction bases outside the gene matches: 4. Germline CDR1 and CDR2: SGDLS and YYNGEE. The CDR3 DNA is TGTGCCAGCAGCGTATCTAGCGGGTATCAAGAGACCCAGTACTTC. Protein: CASSVSSGYQETQYF.

The DNA of the CDR3 is TGCGCCAGCAGACAGTGGACAGGGGGCGACACCGGGGAGCTGTTTTTT. It yields the protein CASRQWTGGDTGELFF. This rearrangement joins TRBV10-2 to TRBJ2-2, with 11 bases matching TRBD1. Losses at the gene ends were 6 bases for V and 3 bases for J; bases not matched to a gene: 6. The length of the CDR3 is 16 residues. CDR1 and CDR2 from the germline V gene are WSHSY and SAAADI.

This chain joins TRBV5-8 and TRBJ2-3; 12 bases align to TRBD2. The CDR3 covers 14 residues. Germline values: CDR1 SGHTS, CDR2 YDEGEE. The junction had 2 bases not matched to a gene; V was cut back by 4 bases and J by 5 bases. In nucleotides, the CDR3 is TGTGCCAGCAGCCCGGGACTAGCGGGAGATACGCAGTATTTT. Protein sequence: CASSPGLAGDTQYF.

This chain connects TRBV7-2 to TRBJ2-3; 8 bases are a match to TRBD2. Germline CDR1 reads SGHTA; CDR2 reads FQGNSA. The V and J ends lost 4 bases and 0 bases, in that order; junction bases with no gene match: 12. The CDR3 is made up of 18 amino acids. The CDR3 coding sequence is TGTGCCAGCAGCTCGCCCACTAGCGGAGCTCCTAGCACAGATACGCAGTATTTT. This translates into CASSSPTSGAPSTDTQYF.

CDR3: CASSFDEREGRYEQYF. The CDR3 DNA follows: TGCGCCAGCAGTTTTGACGAGCGGGAGGGCCGTTACGAGCAGTACTTC. The chain is built from TRBV5-1 and TRBJ2-7; TRBD2 matches 10 bases. The V segment lost 5 bases and the J segment 4 bases; nucleotides outside the gene matches: 12. The CDR3 loop spans 16 amino acids. The germline V gene encodes CDR1 SGHRS and CDR2 YFSETQ.

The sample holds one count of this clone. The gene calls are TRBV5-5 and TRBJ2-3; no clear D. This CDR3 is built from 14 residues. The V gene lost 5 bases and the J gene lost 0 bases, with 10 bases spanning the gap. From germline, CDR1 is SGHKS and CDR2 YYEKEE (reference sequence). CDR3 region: CASSTAHSTDTQYF. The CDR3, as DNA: TGTGCCAGCAGTACTGCCCATAGCACAGATACGCAGTATTTT.

This CDR3 is CASSLGVAKGTKNIQYF. The CDR3 DNA reads TGTGCCAGCAGCTTAGGAGTAGCGAAAGGGACCAAAAACATTCAGTACTTC. The chain recombines TRBV7-2 with TRBJ2-4; TRBD2 is a possible D gene (5 bases). Trimming took 1 base from V and 2 from J, leaving 15 bases between them. Germline assignment: CDR1 SGHTA and CDR2 FQGNSA. The CDR3 is 17 amino acids.

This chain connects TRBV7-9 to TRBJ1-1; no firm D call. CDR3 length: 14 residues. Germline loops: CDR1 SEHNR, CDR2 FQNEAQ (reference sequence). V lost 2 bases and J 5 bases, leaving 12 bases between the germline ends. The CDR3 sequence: CASSLKGWDTEAFF. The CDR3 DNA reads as TGTGCCAGCAGCTTAAAGGGTTGGGATACTGAAGCTTTCTTT.

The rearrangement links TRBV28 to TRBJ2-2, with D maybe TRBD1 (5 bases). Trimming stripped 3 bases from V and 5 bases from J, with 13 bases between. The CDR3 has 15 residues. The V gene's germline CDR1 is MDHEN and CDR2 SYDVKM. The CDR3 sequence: CASSFLQGRTGELFF. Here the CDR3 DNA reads TGTGCCAGCAGTTTTCTGCAGGGTAGGACCGGGGAGCTGTTTTTT.

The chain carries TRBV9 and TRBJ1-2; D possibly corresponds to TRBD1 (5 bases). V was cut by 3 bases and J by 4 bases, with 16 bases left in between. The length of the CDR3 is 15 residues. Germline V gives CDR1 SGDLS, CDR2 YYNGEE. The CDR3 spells CASSGSPGRVYGYTF. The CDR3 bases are TGTGCCAGCAGCGGAAGTCCAGGGAGGGTCTATGGCTACACCTTC.

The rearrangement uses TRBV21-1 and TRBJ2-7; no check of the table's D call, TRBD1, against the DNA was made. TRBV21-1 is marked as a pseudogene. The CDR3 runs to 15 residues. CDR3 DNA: TGTGCCAGCAGCAAAGTTCAGGGCTTGAGATACGAGCAGTACTTC. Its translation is CASSKVQGLRYEQYF.

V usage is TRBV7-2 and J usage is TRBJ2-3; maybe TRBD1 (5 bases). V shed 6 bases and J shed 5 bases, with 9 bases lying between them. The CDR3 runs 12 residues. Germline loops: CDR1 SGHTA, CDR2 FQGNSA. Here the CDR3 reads CASSLQGDTQYF. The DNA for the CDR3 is TGTGCCAGCAGTCTCCAGGGAGATACGCAGTATTTT.

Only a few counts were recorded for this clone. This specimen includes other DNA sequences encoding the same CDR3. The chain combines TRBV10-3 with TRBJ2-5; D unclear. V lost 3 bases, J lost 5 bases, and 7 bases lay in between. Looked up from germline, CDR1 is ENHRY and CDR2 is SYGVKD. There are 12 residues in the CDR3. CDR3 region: CAISEVEETQYF. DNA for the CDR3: TGTGCCATCAGTGAAGTGGAGGAGACCCAGTACTTC.

The chain's CDR3 is CASSLAPSGYTF. CDR3 bases: TGTGCCAGCAGCTTGGCCCCCTCTGGCTACACCTTC. V gene TRBV5-6 combines with J gene TRBJ1-2, with D unclear. The germline CDR1 and CDR2 sequences are SGHDT and YYEEEE. The V end lost 0 bases, the J end lost 7 bases, and 7 bases lay between the germline ends. This CDR3 comprises 12 residues.

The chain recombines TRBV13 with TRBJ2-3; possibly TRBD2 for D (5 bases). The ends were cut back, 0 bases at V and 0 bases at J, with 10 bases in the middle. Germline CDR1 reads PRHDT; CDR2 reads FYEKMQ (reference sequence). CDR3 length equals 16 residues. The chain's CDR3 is CASSLGLRGSTDTQYF. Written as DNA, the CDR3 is TGTGCCAGCAGCTTAGGCCTCCGGGGAAGCACAGATACGCAGTATTTT.

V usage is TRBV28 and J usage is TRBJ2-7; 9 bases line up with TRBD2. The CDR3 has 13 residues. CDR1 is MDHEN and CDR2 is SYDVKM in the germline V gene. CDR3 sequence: CAVAGLAYYEQYF. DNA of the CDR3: TGTGCGGTCGCCGGACTAGCGTACTACGAGCAGTACTTC.

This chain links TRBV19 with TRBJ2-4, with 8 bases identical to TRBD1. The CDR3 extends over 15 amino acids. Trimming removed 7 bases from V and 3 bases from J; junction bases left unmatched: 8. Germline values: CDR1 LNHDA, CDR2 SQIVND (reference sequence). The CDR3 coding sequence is TGTGCCAGTACATGGACAGGGAGAAGCAAAAACATTCAGTACTTC. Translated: CASTWTGRSKNIQYF.

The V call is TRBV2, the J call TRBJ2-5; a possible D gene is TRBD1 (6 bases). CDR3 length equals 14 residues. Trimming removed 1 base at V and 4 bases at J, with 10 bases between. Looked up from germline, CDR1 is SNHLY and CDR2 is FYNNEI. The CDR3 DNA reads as TGTGCCAGCAGTGAAGAACAGGGTGTAGAGACCCAGTACTTC. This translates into CASSEEQGVETQYF.

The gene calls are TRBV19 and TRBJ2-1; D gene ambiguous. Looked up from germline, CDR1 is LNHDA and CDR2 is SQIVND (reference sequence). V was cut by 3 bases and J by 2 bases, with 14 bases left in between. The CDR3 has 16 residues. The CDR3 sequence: CASSMRQGSPYNEQFF. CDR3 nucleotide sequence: TGTGCCAGTAGTATGCGACAAGGCAGCCCCTACAATGAGCAGTTCTTC.

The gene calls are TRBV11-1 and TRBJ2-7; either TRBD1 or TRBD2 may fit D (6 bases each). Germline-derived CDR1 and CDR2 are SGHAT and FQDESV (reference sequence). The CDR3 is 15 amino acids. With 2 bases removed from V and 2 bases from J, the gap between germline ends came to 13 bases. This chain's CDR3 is CASSLRGERAYEQYF. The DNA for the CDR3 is TGTGCCAGCAGCTTAAGGGGGGAAAGGGCCTACGAGCAGTACTTC.

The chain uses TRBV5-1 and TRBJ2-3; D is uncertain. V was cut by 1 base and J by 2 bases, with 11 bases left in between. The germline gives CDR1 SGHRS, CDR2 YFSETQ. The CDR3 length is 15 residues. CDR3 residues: CASSLFAENTDTQYF. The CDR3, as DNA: TGCGCCAGCAGCTTGTTTGCGGAGAACACAGATACGCAGTATTTT.

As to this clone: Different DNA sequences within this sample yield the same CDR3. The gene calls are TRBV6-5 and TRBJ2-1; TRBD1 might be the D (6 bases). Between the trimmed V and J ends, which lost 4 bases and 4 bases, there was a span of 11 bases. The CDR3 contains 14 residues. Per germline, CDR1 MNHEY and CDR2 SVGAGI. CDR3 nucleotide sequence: TGTGCCAGCAGTTCCGGGACACCATACAATGAGCAGTTCTTC. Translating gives CASSSGTPYNEQFF.

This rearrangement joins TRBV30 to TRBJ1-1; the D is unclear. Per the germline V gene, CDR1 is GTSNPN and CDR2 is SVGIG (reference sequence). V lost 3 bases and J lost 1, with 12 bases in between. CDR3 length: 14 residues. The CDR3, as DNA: TGTGCCTGGAGGCGTTACCAGCCGAACACTGAAGCTTTCTTT. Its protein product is CAWRRYQPNTEAFF. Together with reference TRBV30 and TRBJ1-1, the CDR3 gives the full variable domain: SQTIHQWPATLVQPVGSPLSLECTVEGTSNPNLYWYRQAAGRGLQLLFYSVGIGQISSEVPQNLSASRPQDRQFILSSKKLLLSDSGFYLCAWRRYQPNTEAFFGQGTRLTVV.

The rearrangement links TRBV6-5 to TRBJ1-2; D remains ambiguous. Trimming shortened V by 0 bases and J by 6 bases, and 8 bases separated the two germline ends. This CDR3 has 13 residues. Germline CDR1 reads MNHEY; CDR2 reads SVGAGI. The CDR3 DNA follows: TGTGCCAGCAGTTACTCACGGGTTCATGGCTACACCTTC. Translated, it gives CASSYSRVHGYTF.

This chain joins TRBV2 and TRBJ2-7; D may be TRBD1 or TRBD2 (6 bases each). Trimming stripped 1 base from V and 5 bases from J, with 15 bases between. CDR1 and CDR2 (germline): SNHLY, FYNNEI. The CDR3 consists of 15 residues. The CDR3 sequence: CASSEGGAGVDEQYF. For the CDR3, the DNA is TGTGCCAGCAGTGAAGGGGGGGCAGGGGTGGACGAGCAGTACTTC.

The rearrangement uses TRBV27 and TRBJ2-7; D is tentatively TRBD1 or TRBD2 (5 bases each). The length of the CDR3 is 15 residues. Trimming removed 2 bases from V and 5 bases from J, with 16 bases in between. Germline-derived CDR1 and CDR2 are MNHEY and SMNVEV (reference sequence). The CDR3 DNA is TGTGCCAGCAGTTTAGGGACGGGTGGCTCGGACGAGCAGTACTTC. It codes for CASSLGTGGSDEQYF.